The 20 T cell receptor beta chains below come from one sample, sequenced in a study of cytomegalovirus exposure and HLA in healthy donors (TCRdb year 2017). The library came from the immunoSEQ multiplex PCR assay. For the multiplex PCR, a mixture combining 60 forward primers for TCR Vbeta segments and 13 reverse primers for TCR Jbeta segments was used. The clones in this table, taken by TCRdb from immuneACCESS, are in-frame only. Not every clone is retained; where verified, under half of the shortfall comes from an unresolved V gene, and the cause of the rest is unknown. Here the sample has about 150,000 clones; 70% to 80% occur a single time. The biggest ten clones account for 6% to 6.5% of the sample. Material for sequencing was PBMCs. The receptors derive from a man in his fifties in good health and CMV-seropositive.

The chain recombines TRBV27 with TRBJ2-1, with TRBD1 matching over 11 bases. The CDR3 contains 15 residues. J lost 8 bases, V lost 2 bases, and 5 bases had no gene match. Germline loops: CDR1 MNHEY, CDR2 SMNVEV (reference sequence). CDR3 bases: TGTGCCAGCAGTTTACTCCGGGACAGGGGGGATGAGCAGTTCTTC. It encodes CASSLLRDRGDEQFF.

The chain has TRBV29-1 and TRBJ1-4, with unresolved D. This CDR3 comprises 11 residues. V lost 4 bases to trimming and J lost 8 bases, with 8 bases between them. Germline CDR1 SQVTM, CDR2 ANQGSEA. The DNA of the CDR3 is TGCAGCGTTGGGAGTCGAGAAAAACTGTTTTTT. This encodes CSVGSREKLFF. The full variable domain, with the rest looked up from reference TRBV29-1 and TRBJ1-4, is SAVISQKPSRDICQRGTSLTIQCQVDSQVTMMFWYRQQPGQSLTLIATANQGSEATYESGFVIDKFPISRPNLTFSTLTVSNMSPEDSSIYLCSVGSREKLFFGSGTQLSVL.

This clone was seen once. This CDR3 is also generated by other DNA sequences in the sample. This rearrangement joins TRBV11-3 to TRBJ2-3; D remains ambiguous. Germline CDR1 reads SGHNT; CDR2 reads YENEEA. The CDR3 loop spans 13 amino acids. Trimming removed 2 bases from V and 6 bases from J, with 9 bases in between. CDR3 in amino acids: CASSLTYRDTQYF. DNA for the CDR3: TGTGCCAGCAGCTTAACCTATCGTGATACGCAGTATTTT.

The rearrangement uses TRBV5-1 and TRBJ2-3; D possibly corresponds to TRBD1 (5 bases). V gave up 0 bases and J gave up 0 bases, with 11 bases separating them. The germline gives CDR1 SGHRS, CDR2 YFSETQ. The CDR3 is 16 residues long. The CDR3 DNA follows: TGCGCCAGCAGCTTGGGGGGCGGACGTAGCACAGATACGCAGTATTTT. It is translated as CASSLGGGRSTDTQYF.

CDR3 nucleotide sequence: TGTGCCACCAGCAGAGGGACAGGGAGGATGCAGCCCCAGCATTTT. It encodes CATSRGTGRMQPQHF. J is TRBJ1-5 and V is TRBV15, with TRBD1 identical over 8 bases. The V segment lost 1 base and the J segment 7 bases; nucleotides outside the gene matches: 6. The V gene's germline CDR1 is LNHNV and CDR2 YYDKDF (reference sequence). The CDR3 is 15 residues long.

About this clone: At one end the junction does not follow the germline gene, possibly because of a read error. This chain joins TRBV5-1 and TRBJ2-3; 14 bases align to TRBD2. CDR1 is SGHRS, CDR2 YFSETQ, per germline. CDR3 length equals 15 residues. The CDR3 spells CASGLGLAGVDTQYF. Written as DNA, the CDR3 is TGCGCCAGCGGCTTGGGACTAGCGGGAGTGGATACGCAGTATTTT.

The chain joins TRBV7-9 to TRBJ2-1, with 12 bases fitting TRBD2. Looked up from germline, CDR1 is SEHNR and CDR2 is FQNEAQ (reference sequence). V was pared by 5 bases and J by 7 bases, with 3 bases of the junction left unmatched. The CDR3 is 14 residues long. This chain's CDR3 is CASSRLAGENEQFF. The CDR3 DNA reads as TGTGCCAGCAGCCGACTAGCGGGAGAAAATGAGCAGTTCTTC.

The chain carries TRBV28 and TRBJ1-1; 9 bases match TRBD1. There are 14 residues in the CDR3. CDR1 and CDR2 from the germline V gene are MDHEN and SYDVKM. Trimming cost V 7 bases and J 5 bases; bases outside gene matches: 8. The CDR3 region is CASTHNRGPTEAFF. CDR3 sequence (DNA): TGTGCCAGCACCCATAACAGGGGGCCAACTGAAGCTTTCTTT.

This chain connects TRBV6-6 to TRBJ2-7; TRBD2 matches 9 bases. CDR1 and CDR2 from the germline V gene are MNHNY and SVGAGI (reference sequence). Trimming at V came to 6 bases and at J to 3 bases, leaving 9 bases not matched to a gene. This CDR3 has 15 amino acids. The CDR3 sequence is CASSSYSGRNYEQYF. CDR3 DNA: TGTGCCAGCAGCAGCTATAGCGGGAGAAACTACGAGCAGTACTTC.

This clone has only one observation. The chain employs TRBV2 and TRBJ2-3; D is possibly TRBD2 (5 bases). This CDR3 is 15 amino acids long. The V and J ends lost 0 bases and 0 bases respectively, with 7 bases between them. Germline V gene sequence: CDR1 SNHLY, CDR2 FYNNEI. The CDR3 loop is CASSEAGLSTDTQYF. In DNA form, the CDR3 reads TGTGCCAGCAGTGAAGCCGGACTCAGCACAGATACGCAGTATTTT.

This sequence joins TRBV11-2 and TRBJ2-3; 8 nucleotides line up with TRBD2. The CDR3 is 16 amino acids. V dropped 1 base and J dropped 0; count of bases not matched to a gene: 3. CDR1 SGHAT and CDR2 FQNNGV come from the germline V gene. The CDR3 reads CASSLVLAASTDTQYF. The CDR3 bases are TGTGCCAGCAGCTTAGTACTAGCGGCTAGCACAGATACGCAGTATTTT.

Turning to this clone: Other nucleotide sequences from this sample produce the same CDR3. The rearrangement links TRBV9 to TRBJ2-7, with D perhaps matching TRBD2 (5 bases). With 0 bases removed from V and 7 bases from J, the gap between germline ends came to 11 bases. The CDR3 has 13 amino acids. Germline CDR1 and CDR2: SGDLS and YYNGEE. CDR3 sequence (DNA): TGTGCCAGCAGCGTAGTGCTAGCAGGAGAGCAGTACTTC. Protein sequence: CASSVVLAGEQYF. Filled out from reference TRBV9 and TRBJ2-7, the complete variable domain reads DSGVTQTPKHLITATGQRVTLRCSPRSGDLSVYWYQQSLDQGLQFLIQYYNGEERAKGNILERFSAQQFPDLHSELNLSSLELGDSALYFCASSVVLAGEQYFGPGTRLTVT.

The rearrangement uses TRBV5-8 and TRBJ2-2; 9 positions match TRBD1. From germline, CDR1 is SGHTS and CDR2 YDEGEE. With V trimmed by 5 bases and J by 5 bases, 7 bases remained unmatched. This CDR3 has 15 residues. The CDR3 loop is CASSGTGFETGELFF. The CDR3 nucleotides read TGTGCCAGCAGTGGGACAGGGTTTGAGACCGGGGAGCTGTTTTTT.

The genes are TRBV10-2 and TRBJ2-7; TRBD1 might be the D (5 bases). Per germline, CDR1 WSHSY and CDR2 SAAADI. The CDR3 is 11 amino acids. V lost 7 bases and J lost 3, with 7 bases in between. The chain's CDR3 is CASTQGYEQYF. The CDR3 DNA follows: TGCGCCAGCACCCAGGGCTACGAGCAGTACTTC.

As DNA, the CDR3 is TGTGCCAGCAGCTTAGAGACAGGGGCGGCCCTTTGGGGCTACACCTTC. Translating it yields CASSLETGAALWGYTF. The chain has TRBV7-9 and TRBJ1-2, with 8 positions matching TRBD1. CDR3 length: 16 residues. V lost 1 base and J lost 8; bases outside the gene matches: 12. Germline CDR1 and CDR2: SEHNR and FQNEAQ (reference sequence).

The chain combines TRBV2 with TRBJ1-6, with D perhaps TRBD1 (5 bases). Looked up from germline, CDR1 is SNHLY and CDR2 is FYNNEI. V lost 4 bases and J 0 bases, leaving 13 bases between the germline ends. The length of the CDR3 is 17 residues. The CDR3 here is CASSVRSGNSYNSPLHF. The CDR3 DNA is TGTGCCAGCAGTGTAAGATCAGGGAACTCCTATAATTCACCCCTCCACTTT.

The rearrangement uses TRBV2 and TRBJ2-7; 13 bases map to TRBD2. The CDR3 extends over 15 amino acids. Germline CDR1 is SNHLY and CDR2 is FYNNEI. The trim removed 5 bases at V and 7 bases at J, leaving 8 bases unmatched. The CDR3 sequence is CASSRLLAGGGEQYF. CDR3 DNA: TGTGCCAGCAGTCGATTACTAGCGGGAGGGGGGGAGCAGTACTTC.

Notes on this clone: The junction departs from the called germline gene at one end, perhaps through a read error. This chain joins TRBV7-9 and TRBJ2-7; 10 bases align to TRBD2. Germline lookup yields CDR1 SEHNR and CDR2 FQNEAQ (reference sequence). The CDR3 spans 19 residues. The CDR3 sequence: CSSSFVRDTSGRVSYEQYF. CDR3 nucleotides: TGTTCCAGCAGCTTTGTAAGGGACACGAGCGGGAGGGTATCCTACGAGCAGTACTTC.

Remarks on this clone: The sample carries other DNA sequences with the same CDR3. CDR3 bases: TGCGCCAGCAGCTTCGCGGGAGGAGGGACAGATACGCAGTATTTT. This gives the protein CASSFAGGGTDTQYF. This sequence joins TRBV5-1 and TRBJ2-3, with 8 bases matching TRBD2. CDR1 is SGHRS and CDR2 is YFSETQ in the germline V gene. CDR3 size: 15 residues. Trimming removed 2 bases from V and 3 bases from J; junction bases left unmatched: 5.

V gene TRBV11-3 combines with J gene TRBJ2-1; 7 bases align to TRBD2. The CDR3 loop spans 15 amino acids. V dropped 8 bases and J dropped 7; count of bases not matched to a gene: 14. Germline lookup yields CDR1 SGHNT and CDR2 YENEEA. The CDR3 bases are TGTGCCAGCCGGAATGGGGCGGGAGAGTCGAATGAGCAGTTCTTC. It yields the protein CASRNGAGESNEQFF.